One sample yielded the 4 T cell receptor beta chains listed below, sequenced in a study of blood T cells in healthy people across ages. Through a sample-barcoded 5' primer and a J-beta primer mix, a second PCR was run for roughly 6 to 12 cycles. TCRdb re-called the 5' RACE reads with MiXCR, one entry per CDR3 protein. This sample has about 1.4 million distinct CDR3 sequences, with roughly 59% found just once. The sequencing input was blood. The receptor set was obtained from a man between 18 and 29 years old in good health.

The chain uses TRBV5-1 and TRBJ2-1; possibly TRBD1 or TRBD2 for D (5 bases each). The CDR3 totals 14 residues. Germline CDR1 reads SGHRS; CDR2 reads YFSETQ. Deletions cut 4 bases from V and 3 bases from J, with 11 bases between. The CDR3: CASSRDAYYNEQFF. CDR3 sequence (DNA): TGCGCCAGCAGCCGGGACGCTTACTACAATGAGCAGTTCTTC.

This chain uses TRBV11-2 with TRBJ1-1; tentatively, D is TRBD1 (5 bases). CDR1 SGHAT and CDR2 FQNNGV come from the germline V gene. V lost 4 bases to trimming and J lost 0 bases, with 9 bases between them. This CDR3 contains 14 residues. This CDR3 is CASSSQVLNTEAFF. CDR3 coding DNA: TGTGCCAGCAGCTCACAGGTGCTGAACACTGAAGCTTTCTTT. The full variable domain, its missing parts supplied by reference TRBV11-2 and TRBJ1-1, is EAGVAQSPRYKIIEKRQSVAFWCNPISGHATLYWYQQILGQGPKLLIQFQNNGVVDDSQLPKDRFSAERLKGVDSTLKIQPAKLEDSAVYLCASSSQVLNTEAFFGQGTRLTVV.

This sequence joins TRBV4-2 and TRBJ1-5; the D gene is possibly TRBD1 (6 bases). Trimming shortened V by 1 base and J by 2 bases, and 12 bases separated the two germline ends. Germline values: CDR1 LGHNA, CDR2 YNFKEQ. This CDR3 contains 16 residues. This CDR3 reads CASSQVEGGRNQPQHF. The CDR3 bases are TGTGCCAGCAGCCAAGTAGAGGGGGGGCGCAATCAGCCCCAGCATTTT.

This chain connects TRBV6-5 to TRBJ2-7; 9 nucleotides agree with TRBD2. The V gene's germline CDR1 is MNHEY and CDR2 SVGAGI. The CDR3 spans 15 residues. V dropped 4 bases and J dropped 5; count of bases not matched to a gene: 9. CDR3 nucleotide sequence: TGTGCCAGCAGTTCTATAGCGGGAGAAGTCCACGAGCAGTACTTC. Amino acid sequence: CASSSIAGEVHEQYF.